This passage covers 21 T cell receptor beta chains from one sample sequenced in a study of T cell repertoires in cytomegalovirus infection. In TCRdb, the reads were re-called with MiXCR into one record per CDR3 protein. The repertoire holds roughly 230,000 distinct CDR3 sequences, with more than 15% as singletons. Material for sequencing was CD8+ T cells from PBMCs. The origin of the receptors is a human donor in good health (CMV status not recorded). Some clones in this sample may be carry-over from other donors' samples.

This clonotype was seen repeatedly, ten times or more. This sequence joins TRBV7-2 and TRBJ2-7, with 7 nucleotides matching TRBD2. Germline CDR1 is SGHTA and CDR2 is FQGNSA. This CDR3 spans 15 amino acids. J gave up 1 base and V 5 bases, and 8 bases lay outside the gene matches. CDR3 in amino acids: CASSPDSGGSYEQYF. The CDR3 region has the DNA TGTGCCAGCAGCCCCGACTCGGGAGGTTCCTACGAGCAGTACTTC.

V gene TRBV11-2 combines with J gene TRBJ1-2; perhaps TRBD1 as D (5 bases). Trimming removed 3 bases at V and 4 bases at J, with 18 bases between. The CDR3 sequence is 16 residues long. In germline, CDR1 is SGHAT, CDR2 FQNNGV. The CDR3 DNA sequence: TGTGCCAGCAGCTTGGGCGTGAGGGGTCGCGGCTATGGCTACACCTTC. Its translation: CASSLGVRGRGYGYTF.

The chain links TRBV18 to TRBJ2-7; D is perhaps TRBD1 (5 bases). V lost 0 bases, J lost 3 bases, and 9 bases lay in between. Germline V lookup: CDR1 KGHSH, CDR2 LQKENI. This CDR3 spans 14 amino acids. CDR3 nucleotides: TGTGCCAGCTCACCACCCCTACAGGTCTACGAGCAGTACTTC. Its protein product is CASSPPLQVYEQYF.

This clonotype was seen a few times. This chain connects TRBV6-6 to TRBJ2-5; TRBD2 aligns across 11 bases. The V gene's germline CDR1 is MNHNY and CDR2 SVGAGI (reference sequence). J was trimmed by 2 bases and V by 5 bases; bases with no gene match: 7. The CDR3 is 16 amino acids. CDR3 sequence (DNA): TGTGCCAGCAGTAATTCCGGGACTAGCGGACAAGAGACCCAGTACTTC. Translated: CASSNSGTSGQETQYF.

This clonotype was detected many times. The chain links TRBV7-8 to TRBJ2-4, with D unresolved. From germline, CDR1 is SGHVS and CDR2 FQNEAQ. The CDR3 totals 16 residues. V gave up 2 bases and J gave up 0 bases, with 11 bases separating them. The CDR3: CASSLRVSLAKNIQYF. In DNA, the CDR3 is TGTGCCAGCAGCTTACGAGTCAGTCTAGCCAAAAACATTCAGTACTTC.

The V call is TRBV10-3, the J call TRBJ2-7; 12 bases agree with TRBD1. Looked up from germline, CDR1 is ENHRY and CDR2 is SYGVKD. This CDR3 comprises 16 residues. V trimming: 6 bases; J trimming: 3 bases; junction bases outside the gene matches: 9. The CDR3 DNA sequence: TGTGCCATCAGGCAAACCGGGACAGGGGGCAACTACGAGCAGTACTTC. Encoded protein: CAIRQTGTGGNYEQYF.

The V and J genes are TRBV5-1 and TRBJ2-1; the D is unclear. The CDR3 has 14 amino acids. Germline CDR1 is SGHRS and CDR2 is YFSETQ. Trimming left V 2 bases short and J 0 bases short, with 6 bases between. Written as DNA, the CDR3 is TGCGCCAGCAGCTTTCCCAACTCCTACAATGAGCAGTTCTTC. Translated: CASSFPNSYNEQFF.

Many counts were recorded for this clonotype. The chain carries TRBV7-8 and TRBJ1-4; D uncertain. The CDR3 extends over 15 amino acids. Trimming stripped 5 bases from V and 7 bases from J, with 17 bases between. In germline, CDR1 is SGHVS, CDR2 FQNEAQ. The CDR3 spells CASSRRDSWGEKLFF. DNA for the CDR3: TGTGCCAGCAGCCGCCGTGATTCTTGGGGTGAAAAACTGTTTTTT.

At least ten counts were recorded for this clonotype. The rearrangement joins TRBV12-3 or TRBV12-4 to TRBJ1-1; D might be TRBD1 (6 bases). Between the trimmed V and J ends, which lost 4 bases and 1 base, there was a span of 10 bases. This CDR3 region has 14 residues. The CDR3 is CASSSARGNTEAFF. CDR3 DNA sequence: TGTGCCAGCAGTTCTGCCAGGGGGAACACTGAAGCTTTCTTT.

The CDR3: CAIRDSDSSYEQYF. The CDR3 region has the DNA TGTGCCATCAGGGACAGTGATAGCTCCTACGAGCAGTACTTC. The chain has TRBV10-3 and TRBJ2-7, with D possibly TRBD1 on 6 matching bases. The CDR3 runs 14 residues. CDR1 is ENHRY, CDR2 SYGVKD, per germline. V gave up 6 bases and J gave up 0 bases, with 12 bases separating them.

The genes are TRBV20-1 and TRBJ2-5; D is unclear. This CDR3 is built from 15 residues. The V end was cut by 0 bases, the J end by 2 bases, with 13 bases between. CDR1 and CDR2 from the germline V gene are DFQATT and SNEGSKA (reference sequence). The CDR3 here is CSARDEGSPQETQYF. The CDR3 coding sequence is TGCAGTGCTAGAGATGAAGGCTCTCCTCAAGAGACCCAGTACTTC.

The rearrangement links TRBV7-9 to TRBJ2-1; 7 positions agree with TRBD2. Germline CDR1 reads SEHNR; CDR2 reads FQNEAQ (reference sequence). V dropped 6 bases and J dropped 5; count of bases not matched to a gene: 10. This CDR3 region has 15 residues. The CDR3 DNA is TGTGCCAGCAGAAAGGGTGGGGGGGTCGACAATGAGCAGTTCTTC. Its protein is CASRKGGGVDNEQFF. Drawing the rest from reference TRBV7-9 and TRBJ2-1, the complete variable domain is DTGVSQNPRHKITKRGQNVTFRCDPISEHNRLYWYRQTLGQGPEFLTYFQNEAQLEKSRLLSDRFSAERPKGSFSTLEIQRTEQGDSAMYLCASRKGGGVDNEQFFGPGTRLTVL.

The gene calls are TRBV2 and TRBJ1-6, with TRBD1 identical over 7 bases. The CDR3 totals 17 residues. Germline CDR1 SNHLY, CDR2 FYNNEI. V lost 5 bases to trimming and J lost 9 bases; unmatched junction nucleotides: 16. The CDR3 DNA reads TGTGCCAGCAGTCGAGCCTTCTACAGGGGAGAGAGTTCACCCCTCCACTTT. Translating gives CASSRAFYRGESSPLHF.

This clonotype was observed a handful of times. The V gene is TRBV7-9, the J gene TRBJ1-1; no clear D gene. V lost 4 bases to trimming and J lost 5 bases, with 8 bases between them. Germline V lookup: CDR1 SEHNR, CDR2 FQNEAQ (reference sequence). The CDR3 consists of 12 residues. In DNA, the CDR3 is TGTGCCAGCAGCTCCCTCCCGACTGAAGCTTTCTTT. The encoded protein is CASSSLPTEAFF. The entire variable domain, with the rest obtained from reference TRBV7-9 and TRBJ1-1, is as follows: DTGVSQNPRHKITKRGQNVTFRCDPISEHNRLYWYRQTLGQGPEFLTYFQNEAQLEKSRLLSDRFSAERPKGSFSTLEIQRTEQGDSAMYLCASSSLPTEAFFGQGTRLTVV.

This chain uses TRBV6-2 or TRBV6-3 with TRBJ2-7; D remains unclear. V was shortened by 2 bases and J by 4 bases, with 15 bases between the two germline ends. This CDR3 is 15 amino acids long. Germline V gene sequence: CDR1 MNHEY, CDR2 SVGEGT. The CDR3 protein is CASSYGPTQEYEQYF. The CDR3 bases are TGTGCCAGCAGTTACGGACCCACGCAGGAATACGAGCAGTACTTC.

The chain couples TRBV3-1 to TRBJ2-3; D is unclear. This CDR3 region has 16 residues. Germline CDR1 and CDR2: LGHDT and YNNKEL (reference sequence). Trimming took off 1 base at V and 4 bases at J, with 15 bases between the two ends. CDR3 coding DNA: TGTGCCAGCAGCCAAGCCCGTCTACCCCGGGCAGATACGCAGTATTTT. Protein: CASSQARLPRADTQYF.

The rearrangement links TRBV27 to TRBJ2-2; D gene unclear. Trimming took 6 bases from V and 3 from J, leaving 8 bases between them. The CDR3 length is 13 residues. From germline, CDR1 is MNHEY and CDR2 SMNVEV (reference sequence). CDR3 sequence reads: CASSLRDTGELFF. CDR3 nucleotide sequence: TGTGCCAGCAGCCTTCGAGACACCGGGGAGCTGTTTTTT.

In its sample, this clonotype was seen many times. The V gene is TRBV14, the J gene TRBJ1-4, with D maybe TRBD1 (5 bases). The CDR3 spans 17 residues. V was clipped by 3 bases and J by 8 bases, with 22 bases between them. Germline CDR1 is SGHDN and CDR2 is FVKESK. Written as DNA, the CDR3 is TGTGCCAGCAGCCATACCGGCGTACAGGAAGGGAGCGAAAAACTGTTTTTT. This translates into CASSHTGVQEGSEKLFF.

This clonotype appeared a few times. The chain combines TRBV27 with TRBJ2-2; 10 nucleotides match TRBD1. Per the germline V gene, CDR1 is MNHEY and CDR2 is SMNVEV (reference sequence). V dropped 5 bases and J dropped 7; count of bases not matched to a gene: 10. CDR3 length: 16 amino acids. CDR3 protein: CASSLPGQGRVGELFF. CDR3 nucleotides: TGTGCCAGCAGTCTACCGGGACAGGGGCGAGTCGGGGAGCTGTTTTTT.

This clonotype showed up many times. V and J are TRBV7-9 and TRBJ2-1, with TRBD1 identical over 11 bases. V lost 8 bases to trimming and J lost 12 bases; unmatched junction nucleotides: 9. The CDR3 is made up of 13 amino acids. Per the germline V gene, CDR1 is SEHNR and CDR2 is FQNEAQ (reference sequence). The CDR3 nucleotides read TGTGCCAGCGAGGACAGGGGGCGGTCGGGGCAGTTCTTC. Protein product: CASEDRGRSGQFF.

This clonotype has a handful of counts. V is TRBV11-2 and J is TRBJ1-1; weak D call: TRBD1 (5 bases). Deletions cut 1 base from V and 3 bases from J, with 15 bases between. This CDR3 region has 16 residues. The germline V gene has CDR1 SGHAT and CDR2 FQNNGV. This CDR3 reads CASSLVTEGRDTEAFF. The CDR3 bases are TGTGCCAGCAGCTTAGTAACCGAGGGCAGGGACACTGAAGCTTTCTTT.